The text below deals with one T cell receptor (beta chain). The antigen remains undetermined. The data originate from a study of shared clonotypes between healthy human individuals. Notes on the study in general: The expectation was that sequencing depth would affect clonotype sharing among donors. It was the few donors that limited the genetic and exposure-history diversity represented.

Those who donated were healthy HIV-negative adults, with no recent acute infections or vaccinations reported. Profiled with immunoSEQ multiplex PCR; TCRdb holds only in-frame clones, not every one. The sample consists of fewer than 600,000 clones, 77% of them appearing once. The source material was PBMCs. This receptor was identified in a woman aged 40 to 50 in good health. Some clones in this sample may be carry-over from other donors' samples.

CDR3 amino acids: CASSPTGQTNTEAFF. The CDR3 region has the DNA TGTGCCAGCAGCCCGACGGGACAGACGAACACTGAAGCTTTCTTT. This chain joins TRBV9 and TRBJ1-1; 7 bases agree with TRBD1. V trimming: 4 bases; J trimming: 1 base; junction bases outside the gene matches: 7. The CDR3 totals 15 residues. Germline V gives CDR1 SGDLS, CDR2 YYNGEE.